Following are 30 T cell receptor beta chains from one sample sequenced in a study of shared clonotypes between healthy human individuals. Naive CD8 isolation took CD45RO-negative cells positively selected for CCR7 and excluded terminally differentiated effector memory CD45RA+ cells. TCRdb's copy holds only in-frame clones and misses some; the assay was immunoSEQ multiplex PCR. Of fewer than 1 million clones listed, around 96% are singletons. Sequenced sample: naive CD8+ T cells sorted from blood. Receptors were obtained from a man aged 25-45 years in good health.

The chain recombines TRBV7-8 with TRBJ2-7, with D possibly TRBD2 on 6 matching bases. Germline V gene lookup returns CDR1 SGHVS and CDR2 FQNEAQ. V lost 0 bases and J 2 bases, leaving 11 bases between the germline ends. The CDR3 runs to 15 residues. CDR3 DNA: TGTGCCAGCAGCTTAGCTGGGACTGTTCCCTACGAGCAGTACTTC. It yields the protein CASSLAGTVPYEQYF.

This CDR3 reads CASSVVDGKGFYEQYF. DNA for the CDR3: TGTGCCAGCAGCGTAGTTGACGGGAAGGGCTTCTACGAGCAGTACTTC. The V gene is TRBV9, the J gene TRBJ2-7; D might be TRBD2 (5 bases). Deletions cut 0 bases from V and 3 bases from J, with 16 bases between. The CDR3 extends over 16 amino acids. CDR1 and CDR2 from the germline V gene are SGDLS and YYNGEE.

This clone has just one count. The rearrangement uses TRBV6-5 and TRBJ2-7, with 9 bases fitting TRBD2. V gave up 0 bases and J gave up 7 bases; unmatched junction bases: 7. This CDR3 is built from 15 residues. Germline V gene lookup returns CDR1 MNHEY and CDR2 SVGAGI. The CDR3: CASSYSTSGPTEQYF. The CDR3 nucleotides read TGTGCCAGCAGTTACTCGACTAGCGGCCCGACGGAGCAGTACTTC.

The chain is built from TRBV19 and TRBJ2-7; 8 positions agree with TRBD1. This CDR3 has 14 amino acids. CDR1 and CDR2 from the germline V gene are LNHDA and SQIVND (reference sequence). J lost 4 bases, V lost 5 bases, and 7 bases had no gene match. The CDR3 here is CASSAGQGFYEQYF. Written as DNA, the CDR3 is TGTGCCAGTAGTGCCGGACAGGGATTTTACGAGCAGTACTTC.

The rearrangement links TRBV6-5 to TRBJ1-1, with D maybe TRBD1 (5 bases). Germline V gene sequence: CDR1 MNHEY, CDR2 SVGAGI. The CDR3 covers 14 residues. V gave up 7 bases and J gave up 5 bases, with 17 bases separating them. The CDR3 here is CASKPRQLRTEAFF. The CDR3 nucleotides read TGTGCCAGCAAACCTCGACAGTTACGAACTGAAGCTTTCTTT.

The chain couples TRBV27 to TRBJ2-1, with 9 nucleotides matching TRBD2. Unmatched junction bases numbered 5, after V lost 4 bases and J lost 4 bases. The length of the CDR3 is 15 residues. Per the germline V gene, CDR1 is MNHEY and CDR2 is SMNVEV (reference sequence). The CDR3 DNA follows: TGTGCCAGCAGTTCGCCTAGCGGGAAATACAATGAGCAGTTCTTC. Translating it yields CASSSPSGKYNEQFF.

The genes are TRBV6-4 and TRBJ1-2, with D possibly TRBD1 on 5 matching bases. The CDR3 totals 16 residues. The germline CDR1 and CDR2 sequences are MRHNA and SNTAGT. V lost 9 bases and J 4 bases, leaving 24 bases between the germline ends. The CDR3 here is CASTNRRQQIRYGYTF. The DNA for the CDR3 is TGTGCCAGTACGAACAGGAGGCAACAAATACGCTATGGCTACACCTTC.

The V and J genes are TRBV7-9 and TRBJ1-4; D gene ambiguous. Per the germline V gene, CDR1 is SEHNR and CDR2 is FQNEAQ (reference sequence). This CDR3 has 15 amino acids. The V and J ends lost 7 bases and 4 bases respectively, with 16 bases between them. The DNA of the CDR3 is TGTGCCAGCACCAATGTGGCAGAAGATAATGAAAAACTGTTTTTT. Protein sequence: CASTNVAEDNEKLFF.

V gene TRBV27 combines with J gene TRBJ1-1; no definite D call. The CDR3 is 12 residues long. V shed 6 bases and J shed 3 bases, with 8 bases lying between them. Germline V gene sequence: CDR1 MNHEY, CDR2 SMNVEV (reference sequence). For the CDR3, the DNA is TGTGCCAGCAGAAAGGGAGACACTGAAGCTTTCTTT. It specifies CASRKGDTEAFF.

The J gene is TRBJ2-1, the V gene TRBV7-9, with 10 bases aligning to TRBD2. V gave up 3 bases and J gave up 10 bases; unmatched junction bases: 9. CDR1 and CDR2 (germline): SEHNR, FQNEAQ (reference sequence). This CDR3 is 15 amino acids long. The CDR3 protein is CASSFIAGGSGEQFF. The CDR3 nucleotides read TGTGCCAGCAGCTTTATAGCGGGAGGTTCCGGGGAGCAGTTCTTC.

The V gene is TRBV28, the J gene TRBJ1-5; 7 nucleotides line up with TRBD1. Per the germline V gene, CDR1 is MDHEN and CDR2 is SYDVKM. The CDR3 extends over 18 amino acids. The V gene end was trimmed by 8 bases and the J gene end by 1 base; junction bases not matched to a gene: 17. The CDR3 spells CASGGTGPQGGSNQPQHF. For the CDR3, the DNA is TGTGCCAGCGGCGGCACCGGGCCTCAGGGGGGGAGCAATCAGCCCCAGCATTTT.

The chain employs TRBV10-3 and TRBJ1-2; 7 bases fit TRBD1. The CDR3 has 16 amino acids. V shed 5 bases, J shed 1 base, and the junction held 10 bases outside the gene matches. Germline lookup yields CDR1 ENHRY and CDR2 SYGVKD. CDR3 loop: CAISTTGDNINYGYTF. DNA for the CDR3: TGTGCCATCAGTACCACAGGGGACAACATTAACTATGGCTACACCTTC.

The CDR3 bases are TGTGCCAGCAGTTGGCAGGGAGGTTATGGCTACACCTTC. Its protein product is CASSWQGGYGYTF. V gene TRBV27 combines with J gene TRBJ1-2; possible D gene TRBD1, 5 bases. Trimming removed 4 bases from V and 5 bases from J, with 11 bases in between. The CDR3 is 13 amino acids. CDR1 and CDR2 from the germline V gene are MNHEY and SMNVEV (reference sequence).

The gene calls are TRBV7-6 and TRBJ1-4; D uncertain. V lost 1 base and J 12 bases, leaving 9 bases between the germline ends. CDR1 and CDR2 (germline): SGHVS, FNYEAQ. The CDR3 spans 12 residues. CDR3 sequence: CASSLVARELFF. The CDR3 DNA reads as TGTGCCAGCAGCTTAGTAGCGCGGGAACTGTTTTTT. The full variable domain, rest sourced from reference TRBV7-6 and TRBJ1-4, is GAGVSQSPRYKVTKRGQDVALRCDPISGHVSLYWYRQALGQGPEFLTYFNYEAQQDKSGLPNDRFSAERPEGSISTLTIQRTEQRDSAMYRCASSLVARELFFGSGTQLSVL.

The rearrangement uses TRBV6-5 and TRBJ2-7, with D tentatively TRBD2 (5 bases). There are 15 residues in the CDR3. Deletions cut 10 bases from V and 2 bases from J, with 21 bases between. Germline CDR1 is MNHEY and CDR2 is SVGAGI. The DNA for the CDR3 is TGTGCCATTGGAAAATCGGGGTCTCTTACCTACGAGCAGTACTTC. Residues: CAIGKSGSLTYEQYF.

The chain carries TRBV11-3 and TRBJ2-7; no firm D call. Trimming removed 3 bases from V and 1 base from J, with 7 bases in between. This CDR3 contains 13 residues. Per the germline V gene, CDR1 is SGHNT and CDR2 is YENEEA. CDR3: CASSFPGSYEQYF. CDR3 sequence (DNA): TGTGCCAGCAGCTTCCCCGGGTCCTACGAGCAGTACTTC.

The chain couples TRBV30 to TRBJ2-7; D is possibly TRBD2 (5 bases). This CDR3 comprises 13 residues. Trimming removed 1 base at V and 5 bases at J, with 12 bases between. Germline V gives CDR1 GTSNPN, CDR2 SVGIG (reference sequence). The CDR3, as DNA: TGTGCCTGGAGTGACGTAACTAGGGACGAGCAGTACTTC. This translates into CAWSDVTRDEQYF.

The CDR3 DNA sequence: TGTGCCAGCAGCTACACTAGCGGGAGTTACGAGCAGTACTTC. The encoded protein is CASSYTSGSYEQYF. The chain joins TRBV7-2 to TRBJ2-7, with 11 bases that match TRBD2. J gave up 4 bases and V 4 bases, and 3 bases lay outside the gene matches. The CDR3 contains 14 residues. In germline, CDR1 is SGHTA, CDR2 FQGNSA. The full variable domain, completed using reference TRBV7-2 and TRBJ2-7, is GAGVSQSPSNKVTEKGKDVELRCDPISGHTALYWYRQSLGQGLEFLIYFQGNSAPDKSGLPSDRFSAERTGGSVSTLTIQRTQQEDSAVYLCASSYTSGSYEQYFGPGTRLTVT.

The genes are TRBV5-4 and TRBJ2-7; D might be TRBD2 (6 bases). The CDR3 has 15 amino acids. Germline V gene sequence: CDR1 SGHNT, CDR2 YYREEE (reference sequence). V lost 2 bases, J lost 2 bases, and 14 bases lay in between. The CDR3 spells CASSFLGGSTYEQYF. DNA for the CDR3: TGTGCCAGCAGCTTTCTAGGAGGGTCGACCTACGAGCAGTACTTC.

This chain connects TRBV7-9 to TRBJ2-3; TRBD2 aligns across 16 bases. CDR3 length: 17 residues. Germline V gene data show CDR1 as SEHNR and CDR2 as FQNEAQ (reference sequence). J lost 4 bases, V lost 5 bases, and 6 bases had no gene match. In DNA form, the CDR3 reads TGTGCCAGCAGCACCCCCGGGACTAGCGGGAGGGCAGATACGCAGTATTTT. It is translated as CASSTPGTSGRADTQYF.

The chain employs TRBV10-1 and TRBJ2-5, with 14 bases aligning to TRBD2. V lost 4 bases and J lost 2; bases outside the gene matches: 3. This CDR3 is 16 amino acids long. Germline lookup yields CDR1 WNHNN and CDR2 SYGVQD (reference sequence). CDR3 region: CASSGGTSGRQETQYF. The CDR3 coding sequence is TGCGCCAGCAGTGGGGGGACTAGCGGGAGACAAGAGACCCAGTACTTC.

This sequence joins TRBV7-6 and TRBJ2-3; TRBD1 matches 7 bases. Germline-derived CDR1 and CDR2 are SGHVS and FNYEAQ. Losses at the gene ends were 5 bases for V and 0 bases for J; bases not matched to a gene: 11. The CDR3 runs 17 residues. CDR3 bases: TGTGCCAGCAGCACCCGCGGCCGGGACAGAAGCACAGATACGCAGTATTTT. Translating it yields CASSTRGRDRSTDTQYF.

The rearrangement joins TRBV18 to TRBJ2-7, with a possible D match to TRBD1 (5 bases). Trimming stripped 4 bases from V and 5 bases from J, with 12 bases between. Germline V gene sequence: CDR1 KGHSH, CDR2 LQKENI. This CDR3 is 13 amino acids long. The CDR3 DNA follows: TGTGCCAGCTCACAATCGGACAAGAACGAGCAGTACTTC. Translated: CASSQSDKNEQYF. Variable domain in full (rest from reference TRBV18 and TRBJ2-7): NAGVMQNPRHLVRRRGQEARLRCSPMKGHSHVYWYRQLPEEGLKFMVYLQKENIIDESGMPKERFSAEFPKEGPSILRIQQVVRGDSAAYFCASSQSDKNEQYFGPGTRLTVT.

V is TRBV25-1 and J is TRBJ1-1, with TRBD1 matching over 7 bases. The germline gives CDR1 MGHDK, CDR2 SYGVNS. The CDR3 runs to 12 residues. The junction had 3 bases not matched to a gene; V was cut back by 4 bases and J by 7 bases. CDR3 region: CASSAGTVEAFF. DNA for the CDR3: TGTGCCAGCAGTGCAGGGACAGTTGAAGCTTTCTTT.

This chain uses TRBV7-9 with TRBJ2-3; D is uncertain. Trimming left V 6 bases short and J 7 bases short, with 11 bases between. The CDR3 runs 12 residues. Germline V gives CDR1 SEHNR, CDR2 FQNEAQ (reference sequence). CDR3 in amino acids: CASSVSGNTQYF. In nucleotides, the CDR3 is TGTGCCAGCAGTGTATCTGGGAATACGCAGTATTTT.

The rearrangement uses TRBV5-1 and TRBJ1-1; tentatively, D is TRBD1 (5 bases). The V gene's germline CDR1 is SGHRS and CDR2 YFSETQ. Trimming removed 3 bases from V and 0 bases from J, with 15 bases in between. The CDR3 covers 16 residues. For the CDR3, the DNA is TGCGCCAGCAGCTGGGGCCCGACGGACATGAACACTGAAGCTTTCTTT. The encoded protein is CASSWGPTDMNTEAFF.

The chain links TRBV6-6 to TRBJ1-3, with TRBD1 matching 8 bases. In germline, CDR1 is MNHNY, CDR2 SVGAGI (reference sequence). This CDR3 contains 16 residues. V was pared by 5 bases and J by 1 base, with 7 bases of the junction left unmatched. CDR3 nucleotides: TGTGCCAGCAGTCCGGGACAGGTGGCATCTGGAAACACCATATATTTT. Translating it yields CASSPGQVASGNTIYF.

The chain links TRBV27 to TRBJ2-2; D assignment may be TRBD1 or TRBD2 (5 bases each). This CDR3 region has 16 residues. CDR1 and CDR2 from the germline V gene are MNHEY and SMNVEV (reference sequence). V lost 2 bases and J lost 6, with 16 bases in between. CDR3: CASSLTGTEPSGELFF. As DNA, the CDR3 is TGTGCCAGCAGTTTAACCGGGACGGAGCCATCCGGGGAGCTGTTTTTT.

On this clone: Other DNA sequences of this sample code for an identical CDR3. V and J are TRBV27 and TRBJ2-6; D call uncertain. This CDR3 is 15 amino acids long. CDR1 and CDR2 (germline): MNHEY, SMNVEV (reference sequence). The germline V and J ends were trimmed by 2 bases and 2 bases, with 7 bases remaining between them. The CDR3 protein is CASSLHRAGANVLTF. The DNA for the CDR3 is TGTGCCAGCAGTTTACATAGGGCTGGGGCCAACGTCCTGACTTTC.

The chain uses TRBV14 and TRBJ1-1, with a possible D match to TRBD1 (6 bases). The V end was cut by 4 bases, the J end by 6 bases, with 15 bases between. Germline V lookup: CDR1 SGHDN, CDR2 FVKESK. This CDR3 region has 14 residues. CDR3 loop: CASSPAQGDPEAFF. CDR3 DNA sequence: TGTGCCAGCAGCCCAGCACAGGGAGACCCTGAAGCTTTCTTT.